The T cell receptor beta chain described here comes from a study of blood T cells in healthy people across ages (dated by TCRdb to between 2015 and 2017). In the study overall: In model experiments, roughly one uniquely barcoded TCR beta cDNA molecule per two T cells was captured by template switching. For two donors (one aged 18 to 29 and one aged 80 or older), the study analyzed two additional independent replicas of 1 million unique cDNA reads from the same blood draw. Donors were grouped into four age groups: young (average roughly 15 years), middle-aged (approximately 41), aged (approximately 67) and long-lived (about 82). To avoid experimental bias, donors of different ages were randomly spread across the sequencing lanes. Using deep sequencing normalized with unique cDNA molecular identifiers, the study measured how TCR beta repertoire diversity changes with age. What the research found in general, with its limitations: A strong correlation was found between observed TCR beta diversity and the percentage of naive T cells measured by flow cytometry. Compared with the aged group, the long-lived group had more naive CD4+ T cells, fewer expanded clones and increased TCR diversity, a pattern suggesting age selection. Because donor CMV infection status was unknown, age-related changes in expanded clonotypes were potentially confounded. Because profiling used bulk unsorted PBMCs, naive and antigen-experienced compartments could not be compared conclusively. Estimates of total diversity from one million sequenced T cells were regarded as lower bounds and underestimates. Observed TCR beta diversity per million T cells fell roughly linearly with age, and a significant reduction was already apparent by age around 40.

The donors were 40 or so Caucasian individuals from Russia, aged 6 to 90 years, who were systemically healthy. Ten milliliters of peripheral blood were drawn from each donor into EDTA-treated Vacutainer tubes. Ficoll-Paque density-gradient centrifugation was used to isolate PBMCs, with at least 6.5 million per sample. Trizol reagent was used to extract total RNA from the PBMCs, yielding at least 6 micrograms per sample. The percentages of naive CD45RAhigh/CD27high T cells were determined by flow cytometry on a PBMC aliquot from every donor. The library was obtained by 5' RACE. The sequencer was an Illumina HiSeq 2500. A second PCR of roughly 7 to 11 cycles was performed with a sample-barcoded 5' primer and a J-beta primer mix. Each TCR beta cDNA molecule received a unique molecular identifier from a template-switch 5' adaptor carrying 12 random nucleotides. At least 2.5 million CDR3-containing paired-end reads were obtained from each sample. The Mint cDNA synthesis kit, primed by a TRBC-specific oligonucleotide, was used to synthesize first-strand cDNA from all RNA. After uracil-DNA glycosylase treatment, a first 18-cycle PCR used universal primers M1SS and BC2_uni_R on all cDNA. The source study handled its data this way. Each sample was normalized by randomly selecting 1 million high-quality reads, each carrying a distinct molecular identifier. Instead of being binned into consensus sequences, reads with shared molecular identifiers were discarded. MiTCR, run with a Q25 quality threshold and the strictest error-elimination algorithm, handled CDR3 identification, clonotype clustering and error correction. A nonparametric unseen species model with Euler transformation was used to estimate a lower bound on total TCR beta diversity. TCRdb trimmed public reads at Q25 via fastp, called clones via MiXCR and kept in-frame beta chains. Here each entry gathers all rows of one CDR3 protein and keeps the most common genes and DNA. The V and J calls reflect TCRdb's pipeline rather than the authors' work. Present in this sample are around 850,000 distinct CDR3 sequences, 35% to 40% of which were seen just once. Together, the top ten hold 10% to 15% of the sample.

The V end loses 7 bases and the J end loses 9 bases, and a stretch of 28 bases separates them. The CDR3 goes from the cysteine to the phenylalanine over 18 residues. Only CDR3 DNA is held: 54 bases, read in frame from base 1. The germline V gene encodes CDR1 SEHNR and CDR2 FQNEAQ (reference sequence). The table lists this clonotype with a few counts. The clone's antigen remains unknown. Within one base of it there is no much larger clone, and no base qualities were kept. The chain is encoded by TRBV7-9 joined to TRBJ1-6, with a tentative D gene TRBD1 over 5 matching bases. The sequenced sample was blood. The origin of this receptor is a man between 18 and 29 years old in good health. The CDR3 protein is CASTDLSRGLGFGSPLHF. The nucleotide sequence is TGTGCCAGCACCGATCTGAGTCGGGGCTTAGGCTTTGGTTCACCCCTCCACTTT.